This entry lists 30 T cell receptor beta chains sequenced from one sample in a study of shared clonotypes between healthy human individuals. Sequencing used immunoSEQ multiplex PCR; TCRdb keeps in-frame clones, though not all of them. The data contain roughly 550,000 clones, nearly 97% of them singletons. CD45RO negativity and positive selection for CCR7 defined naive CD8 cells, a population that excluded terminally differentiated effector memory CD45RA+ cells. Sequencing was performed on naive CD8+ T cells sorted from blood. These TCRs come from a woman aged 25-40 years in good health.

J is TRBJ1-1 and V is TRBV6-1, with D perhaps TRBD1 (5 bases). Trimming removed 8 bases from V and 10 bases from J, with 14 bases in between. Germline V gives CDR1 MNHNS, CDR2 SASEGT. This CDR3 contains 11 residues. The CDR3 region is CASGQGGLAFF. The CDR3 region has the DNA TGTGCCAGCGGTCAGGGAGGGTTAGCTTTCTTT.

The rearrangement uses TRBV28 and TRBJ2-5, with D perhaps matching TRBD1 or TRBD2 (5 bases each). V lost 2 bases and J lost 6, with 10 bases in between. The germline V gene encodes CDR1 MDHEN and CDR2 SYDVKM. The length of the CDR3 is 13 residues. The CDR3 protein is CASSLVGVQTQYF. CDR3 coding DNA: TGTGCCAGCAGTTTAGTGGGGGTGCAGACCCAGTACTTC.

The chain links TRBV5-1 to TRBJ2-5, with TRBD2 matching 10 bases. Trimming at V came to 4 bases and at J to 6 bases, leaving 12 bases not matched to a gene. Germline V CDR1 and CDR2: SGHRS, YFSETQ. The CDR3 is made up of 16 amino acids. CDR3 sequence (DNA): TGCGCCAGCAGCGGCGATCTAGCGGGAGTGCTCCAGACCCAGTACTTC. Its protein is CASSGDLAGVLQTQYF.

This clone was counted between two and nine times. The V and J genes are TRBV9 and TRBJ2-2, with 10 bases aligning to TRBD2. Germline-derived CDR1 and CDR2 are SGDLS and YYNGEE. V was clipped by 0 bases and J by 7 bases; unmatched bases: 6. CDR3 length: 16 amino acids. The CDR3 loop reads CASSVGLAGEVGELFF. CDR3 sequence (DNA): TGTGCCAGCAGCGTAGGTCTAGCGGGAGAGGTCGGGGAGCTGTTTTTT.

This chain links TRBV7-2 with TRBJ2-1; D is perhaps TRBD2 (5 bases). Between the trimmed V and J ends, which lost 5 bases and 9 bases, there was a span of 20 bases. The length of the CDR3 is 15 residues. Germline CDR1 and CDR2: SGHTA and FQGNSA. The DNA for the CDR3 is TGTGCCAGCAGCCCCCCTTGGACTGCCCGAAGTGAGCAGTTCTTC. Translation gives CASSPPWTARSEQFF.

The table lists this clone with a few counts. The chain links TRBV4-1 to TRBJ2-7; 7 positions match TRBD1. CDR1 and CDR2 from the germline V gene are MGHRA and YSYEKL. This CDR3 spans 15 amino acids. After removal of 1 base from V and 2 bases from J, the junction contained 5 bases not matched to a gene. CDR3 loop: CASSQARDRAYEQYF. The CDR3 DNA reads TGCGCCAGCAGCCAAGCCAGGGACAGAGCCTACGAGCAGTACTTC.

The CDR3 nucleotides read TGTGCCAGCAGCTCACGGGACAGGGCGCACACTGAAGCTTTCTTT. Encoded protein: CASSSRDRAHTEAFF. The V gene is TRBV7-9, the J gene TRBJ1-1; 9 nucleotides line up with TRBD1. From germline, CDR1 is SEHNR and CDR2 FQNEAQ (reference sequence). J gave up 3 bases and V 4 bases, and 6 bases lay outside the gene matches. The CDR3 runs 15 residues.

The J gene is TRBJ2-1, the V gene TRBV27; 9 nucleotides align to TRBD2. From germline, CDR1 is MNHEY and CDR2 SMNVEV (reference sequence). J was trimmed by 7 bases and V by 4 bases; bases with no gene match: 8. The CDR3 is 15 residues long. CDR3 in amino acids: CASSSGTSNLNEQFF. DNA for the CDR3: TGTGCCAGCAGTTCGGGGACTAGCAATTTGAATGAGCAGTTCTTC.

This clone was recorded only once. The chain couples TRBV4-1 to TRBJ2-1; 7 bases map to TRBD2. The CDR3 has 15 amino acids. Germline CDR1 is MGHRA and CDR2 is YSYEKL. Unmatched junction bases numbered 8, after V lost 1 base and J lost 8 bases. The CDR3 nucleotides are TGCGCCAGCAGCCAAGGAGCGGGAACTGGCGATGAGCAGTTCTTC. Translated: CASSQGAGTGDEQFF.

This chain joins TRBV7-8 and TRBJ2-7, with a weak D call TRBD2 (6 bases). This CDR3 comprises 12 residues. V was shortened by 2 bases and J by 7 bases, with 9 bases between the two germline ends. Germline V gene lookup returns CDR1 SGHVS and CDR2 FQNEAQ. CDR3 loop: CASSLHGGEQYF. The CDR3 DNA reads as TGTGCCAGCAGCTTACATGGAGGGGAGCAGTACTTC. The full variable domain, its missing parts supplied by reference TRBV7-8 and TRBJ2-7, is GAGVSQSPRYKVAKRGQDVALRCDPISGHVSLFWYQQALGQGPEFLTYFQNEAQLDKSGLPSDRFFAERPEGSVSTLKIQRTQQEDSAVYLCASSLHGGEQYFGPGTRLTVT.

This sequence joins TRBV10-3 and TRBJ1-1; D is ambiguous. Germline CDR1 ENHRY, CDR2 SYGVKD. Trimming cost V 6 bases and J 0 bases, with 8 bases left between them. The CDR3 is made up of 13 amino acids. CDR3 loop: CAIREKMNTEAFF. The DNA of the CDR3 is TGTGCCATCAGAGAGAAAATGAACACTGAAGCTTTCTTT.

This chain's CDR3 is CASSVGQGHRGAEAFF. CDR3 nucleotide sequence: TGTGCCAGCAGCGTAGGGCAGGGCCACCGGGGCGCTGAAGCTTTCTTT. The chain uses TRBV28 and TRBJ1-1, with D tentatively TRBD1 (5 bases). With 6 bases removed from V and 6 bases from J, the gap between germline ends came to 23 bases. The CDR3 covers 16 residues. Germline assignment: CDR1 MDHEN and CDR2 SYDVKM.

The chain is built from TRBV11-2 and TRBJ2-7; D is possibly TRBD1 or TRBD2 (7 bases each). This CDR3 is 14 amino acids long. CDR1 and CDR2 from the germline V gene are SGHAT and FQNNGV. The germline V and J ends were trimmed by 5 bases and 3 bases, with 14 bases remaining between them. For the CDR3, the DNA is TGTGCCAGCAGCATCAGGGGGGGGCTCTACGAGCAGTACTTC. Residues: CASSIRGGLYEQYF.

Turning to this clone: The same CDR3 can be traced to other DNA sequences in this sample. The chain joins TRBV27 to TRBJ2-2; a possible D gene is TRBD2 (5 bases). Trimming took 3 bases from V and 0 from J, leaving 5 bases between them. The germline CDR1 and CDR2 sequences are MNHEY and SMNVEV (reference sequence). The CDR3 sequence is 14 residues long. CDR3 protein: CASSFGTNTGELFF. The CDR3 DNA reads as TGTGCCAGCAGTTTCGGGACGAACACCGGGGAGCTGTTTTTT.

The chain employs TRBV7-9 and TRBJ1-6; no clear D. The CDR3 extends over 16 amino acids. From germline, CDR1 is SEHNR and CDR2 FQNEAQ (reference sequence). V lost 4 bases to trimming and J lost 7 bases, with 17 bases between them. CDR3 nucleotide sequence: TGTGCCAGCAGCTCCCCTAAACGGACCGGGAATTCACCCCTCCACTTT. Translated, it gives CASSSPKRTGNSPLHF.

V is TRBV21-1 and J is TRBJ2-1. TRBV21-1 is flagged as a pseudogene. The CDR3 is 19 amino acids. The chain's CDR3 is CASSKGYLWGAPSYNEQFF. As DNA, the CDR3 is TGTGCCAGCAGCAAAGGGTACCTGTGGGGGGCGCCGTCCTACAATGAGCAGTTCTTC.

The chain employs TRBV27 and TRBJ1-5, with D possibly matching TRBD1 (5 bases). In germline, CDR1 is MNHEY, CDR2 SMNVEV (reference sequence). The CDR3 sequence is 15 residues long. The germline V and J ends were trimmed by 3 bases and 3 bases, with 12 bases remaining between them. DNA for the CDR3: TGTGCCAGCAGTTTTGCGGGGCAGAACAATCAGCCCCAGCATTTT. It specifies CASSFAGQNNQPQHF.

The chain links TRBV7-4 to TRBJ2-5; D is perhaps TRBD2 (6 bases). Near its end, the DNA agrees better with TRBJ2-7, so the J call may be wrong. CDR1 SGHVT and CDR2 SQSDAQ come from the germline V gene. CDR3 length equals 16 residues. CDR3 residues: CASSLPLSSGSYEQYF. The CDR3 DNA reads TGTGCCAGCAGCTTACCGCTTAGTAGCGGATCCTACGAGCAGTACTTC.

The J gene is TRBJ1-1, the V gene TRBV18; no firm D call. V was trimmed by 5 bases and J by 2 bases, leaving 6 bases between them. Germline assignment: CDR1 KGHSH and CDR2 LQKENI. The CDR3 contains 12 residues. Here the CDR3 reads CASSVGNTEAFF. The CDR3 DNA follows: TGTGCCAGCTCAGTCGGTAACACTGAAGCTTTCTTT. The whole variable domain, remainder taken from reference TRBV18 and TRBJ1-1, is NAGVMQNPRHLVRRRGQEARLRCSPMKGHSHVYWYRQLPEEGLKFMVYLQKENIIDESGMPKERFSAEFPKEGPSILRIQQVVRGDSAAYFCASSVGNTEAFFGQGTRLTVV.

This rearrangement joins TRBV4-1 to TRBJ2-7, with TRBD1 as a possible D gene (6 bases). The germline CDR1 and CDR2 sequences are MGHRA and YSYEKL. Trimming removed 3 bases at V and 2 bases at J, with 11 bases between. This CDR3 has 14 residues. CDR3 amino acids: CASSQGTRTYEQYF. Here the CDR3 DNA reads TGCGCCAGCAGCCAGGGGACACGAACCTACGAGCAGTACTTC.

The J gene is TRBJ2-5, the V gene TRBV11-1, with D possibly matching TRBD2 (6 bases). The germline gives CDR1 SGHAT, CDR2 FQDESV (reference sequence). This CDR3 is 16 amino acids long. V shed 2 bases and J shed 5 bases, with 18 bases lying between them. CDR3 DNA sequence: TGTGCCAGCAGCTTAATTAGCGGAGGTATCTGGGAGACCCAGTACTTC. Its protein is CASSLISGGIWETQYF.

This chain uses TRBV29-1 with TRBJ2-2; 7 positions match TRBD1. The CDR3 extends over 16 amino acids. The germline gives CDR1 SQVTM, CDR2 ANQGSEA. With V trimmed by 6 bases and J by 6 bases, 16 bases remained unmatched. The CDR3 DNA reads TGCAGCGTCCGAACCCGGGGACAGTCGTTTGCCGGGGAGCTGTTTTTT. It yields the protein CSVRTRGQSFAGELFF.

The chain joins TRBV27 to TRBJ1-5, with unresolved D. Trimming removed 2 bases at V and 0 bases at J, with 14 bases between. Germline assignment: CDR1 MNHEY and CDR2 SMNVEV (reference sequence). The CDR3 loop spans 17 amino acids. The CDR3 DNA reads as TGTGCCAGCAGTTTACTTCCCCCAACACATAGCAATCAGCCCCAGCATTTT. Translated, it gives CASSLLPPTHSNQPQHF.

The chain employs TRBV7-2 and TRBJ2-6; the D gene is possibly TRBD1 (5 bases). The germline V gene has CDR1 SGHTA and CDR2 FQGNSA. The CDR3 is 16 residues long. V was cut by 5 bases and J by 4 bases, with 15 bases left in between. In DNA, the CDR3 is TGTGCCAGCAGCCCCCGGAAGGGGTCAGGGGCCAACGTCCTGACTTTC. This codes for CASSPRKGSGANVLTF.

This rearrangement joins TRBV6-5 to TRBJ2-3; 8 bases are a match to TRBD2. Per the germline V gene, CDR1 is MNHEY and CDR2 is SVGAGI. The CDR3 is made up of 16 amino acids. V dropped 2 bases and J dropped 4; count of bases not matched to a gene: 8. CDR3 coding DNA: TGTGCCAGCAGTTACGGGAGCGGGAGATGGGCAGATACGCAGTATTTT. Translation: CASSYGSGRWADTQYF.

This chain connects TRBV2 to TRBJ2-2; TRBD2 matches 9 bases. Germline V lookup: CDR1 SNHLY, CDR2 FYNNEI. Unmatched junction bases numbered 16, after V lost 5 bases and J lost 3 bases. The CDR3 runs 19 residues. CDR3 in DNA: TGTGCCAGCAGTCAGGGGGTAAAGCTAGCGGGAATGGACACCGGGGAGCTGTTTTTT. Translated, it gives CASSQGVKLAGMDTGELFF.

The rearrangement links TRBV7-2 to TRBJ2-7, with 14 bases fitting TRBD2. Germline V gives CDR1 SGHTA, CDR2 FQGNSA. The CDR3 extends over 14 amino acids. Germline trimming cut 4 bases from V and 6 bases from J; bases unmatched to any gene: 2. CDR3 sequence: CASSWTSGRREQYF. DNA of the CDR3: TGTGCCAGCAGCTGGACTAGCGGGAGGCGCGAGCAGTACTTC.

The rearrangement links TRBV5-6 to TRBJ2-7, with TRBD2 matching 11 bases. Trimming removed 2 bases from V and 3 bases from J; junction bases left unmatched: 1. There are 14 residues in the CDR3. Germline CDR1 is SGHDT and CDR2 is YYEEEE. The CDR3 protein is CASSFTSGGYEQYF. The CDR3 DNA follows: TGTGCCAGCAGCTTTACTAGCGGGGGCTACGAGCAGTACTTC.

V and J are TRBV6-5 and TRBJ2-7; D unresolved. The length of the CDR3 is 15 residues. Germline V gene data show CDR1 as MNHEY and CDR2 as SVGAGI. Trimming cost V 2 bases and J 3 bases, with 14 bases left between them. CDR3 in amino acids: CASSYGPAGDYEQYF. The CDR3 DNA reads TGTGCCAGCAGTTACGGACCGGCCGGCGACTACGAGCAGTACTTC.

This clone was observed a few times. This chain joins TRBV19 and TRBJ2-7, with a possible D match to TRBD2 (5 bases). The CDR3 is made up of 12 amino acids. The germline V gene has CDR1 LNHDA and CDR2 SQIVND (reference sequence). The V and J ends lost 5 bases and 5 bases respectively, with 10 bases between them. The CDR3 is CASSAEGDEQYF. CDR3 DNA sequence: TGTGCCAGTAGTGCCGAGGGCGACGAGCAGTACTTC.